Included here is one TCR beta chain sequence, with context. Per the authors' pipeline: It was from reference gene primer amplification that nucleated cell counts were estimated. TCRdb's copy holds only in-frame clones and misses some; the assay was immunoSEQ multiplex PCR. V and J calls and clone size are those listed in that table; D and trimming were worked out from the DNA. Here the sample spans around 78,000 clones, around nine tenths being singletons. V shed 2 bases and J shed 5 bases, with 8 bases lying between them. Germline CDR1 MNHEY, CDR2 SVGAGI. CDR3 size: 13 residues. This record comes from a study of blood T cell repertoires in COVID-19. In the study overall: Acute and convalescent COVID-19 specimens originated in the United States, Italy and Spain.

The J gene is TRBJ2-3, the V gene TRBV6-5, with D unresolved. Sequencing was done on a sample of peripheral blood. This clonotype was sampled from a man over 45 with active COVID-19. CDR3 residues: CASSYARLDTQYF. CDR3 sequence (DNA): TGTGCCAGCAGTTACGCCAGGTTAGATACGCAGTATTTT.